A single sample gave rise to the 20 T cell receptor beta chains below, sequenced in a study of cytomegalovirus exposure and HLA in healthy donors. The PCR used 60 Vbeta and 13 Jbeta primers. Here immunoSEQ multiplex PCR was the method, and the copy in TCRdb shows in-frame clones only, minus some. The top ten hold roughly 2% of the sample, which has more than 70,000 clones, 77% seen once. The sample taken for sequencing was PBMCs. These TCRs come from a boy aged 5-17 years in good health and CMV-seronegative.

The chain recombines TRBV2 with TRBJ1-5; 9 bases are a match to TRBD1. CDR3 size: 14 residues. Germline assignment: CDR1 SNHLY and CDR2 FYNNEI. V gave up 1 base and J gave up 7 bases; unmatched junction bases: 2. This CDR3 reads CASSEGTGDQPQHF. CDR3 coding DNA: TGTGCCAGCAGTGAAGGGACAGGGGACCAGCCCCAGCATTTT. The full variable domain, in which reference TRBV2 and TRBJ1-5 provide the parts outside the CDR3, is EPEVTQTPSHQVTQMGQEVILRCVPISNHLYFYWYRQILGQKVEFLVSFYNNEISEKSEIFDDQFSVERPDGSNFTLKIRSTKLEDSAMYFCASSEGTGDQPQHFGDGTRLSIL.

J is TRBJ1-1 and V is TRBV4-1; TRBD1 agrees at 9 bases. The trim removed 5 bases at V and 1 base at J, leaving 8 bases unmatched. The CDR3 sequence is 16 residues long. CDR1 MGHRA and CDR2 YSYEKL come from the germline V gene. The CDR3 coding sequence is TGCGCCAGCAGCTCTCGCCAGACAGGGGGGAACACTGAAGCTTTCTTT. It yields the protein CASSSRQTGGNTEAFF.

The V call is TRBV5-1, the J call TRBJ2-5; the D gene is possibly TRBD1 (6 bases). This CDR3 spans 15 amino acids. From germline, CDR1 is SGHRS and CDR2 YFSETQ. The V gene lost 2 bases and the J gene lost 2 bases, with 13 bases spanning the gap. CDR3 DNA: TGCGCCAGCAGCTTCCAGTCAGGGGATCAAGAGACCCAGTACTTC. This sequence encodes CASSFQSGDQETQYF.

This chain connects TRBV15 to TRBJ2-1, with 7 nucleotides matching TRBD1. Germline V gene data show CDR1 as LNHNV and CDR2 as YYDKDF (reference sequence). After removal of 5 bases from V and 7 bases from J, the junction contained 8 bases not matched to a gene. There are 14 residues in the CDR3. CDR3 coding DNA: TGTGCCACCAGCGGCGACAGGGCACGGAATGAGCAGTTCTTC. Its translation is CATSGDRARNEQFF.

This sequence joins TRBV5-6 and TRBJ1-2; D may be TRBD1 (5 bases). V lost 6 bases to trimming and J lost 8 bases, with 20 bases between them. Germline CDR1 and CDR2: SGHDT and YYEEEE. The CDR3 runs to 14 residues. The CDR3 reads CASTQWGGTRGYTF. The CDR3 DNA reads TGTGCCAGCACCCAATGGGGGGGAACGAGGGGCTACACCTTC.

The chain carries TRBV7-8 and TRBJ2-7; TRBD1 might be the D (5 bases). The V gene's germline CDR1 is SGHVS and CDR2 FQNEAQ. V lost 1 base to trimming and J lost 2 bases, with 12 bases between them. CDR3 length equals 15 residues. The CDR3 sequence: CASSLEFTGTYEQYF. In DNA, the CDR3 is TGTGCCAGCAGCTTAGAATTTACAGGAACCTACGAGCAGTACTTC.

This chain uses TRBV13 with TRBJ1-1, with D uncertain. Germline V gene data show CDR1 as PRHDT and CDR2 as FYEKMQ (reference sequence). CDR3 length: 14 residues. V lost 5 bases and J lost 4, with 14 bases in between. The CDR3 spells CASSPLEAGTEAFF. For the CDR3, the DNA is TGTGCCAGCAGCCCACTAGAGGCAGGCACTGAAGCTTTCTTT.

This chain uses TRBV27 with TRBJ1-5; 7 bases align to TRBD1. Germline values: CDR1 MNHEY, CDR2 SMNVEV (reference sequence). Trimming removed 2 bases from V and 3 bases from J; junction bases left unmatched: 1. This CDR3 spans 14 amino acids. The CDR3 nucleotides are TGTGCCAGCAGTTTACAGGGGGTCAATCAGCCCCAGCATTTT. This sequence encodes CASSLQGVNQPQHF.

The chain combines TRBV7-9 with TRBJ1-2, with D maybe TRBD1 (5 bases). This CDR3 contains 16 residues. The V end lost 5 bases, the J end lost 6 bases, and 22 bases lay between the germline ends. Germline V gives CDR1 SEHNR, CDR2 FQNEAQ (reference sequence). The CDR3 protein is CASSQTGFQLVDGYTF. CDR3 sequence (DNA): TGTGCCAGCAGCCAAACAGGATTCCAACTTGTGGATGGCTACACCTTC.

This clone was seen just once. The chain employs TRBV6-5 and TRBJ2-7; D is perhaps TRBD1 (6 bases). The germline V gene encodes CDR1 MNHEY and CDR2 SVGAGI. V was shortened by 5 bases and J by 2 bases, with 10 bases between the two germline ends. This CDR3 contains 13 residues. The CDR3 protein is CASSMDRAYEQYF. DNA for the CDR3: TGTGCCAGCAGTATGGACAGAGCCTACGAGCAGTACTTC.

The chain combines TRBV27 with TRBJ1-2; the match to TRBD1 covers 9 bases. This CDR3 region has 13 residues. Per the germline V gene, CDR1 is MNHEY and CDR2 is SMNVEV (reference sequence). The trim removed 5 bases at V and 7 bases at J, leaving 5 bases unmatched. CDR3 sequence: CASSPGQGGGYTF. The CDR3 DNA reads TGTGCCAGCAGTCCGGGACAGGGTGGTGGCTACACCTTC.

The chain carries TRBV6-1 and TRBJ2-1; 8 nucleotides match TRBD2. The length of the CDR3 is 14 residues. J lost 10 bases, V lost 3 bases, and 8 bases had no gene match. The germline V gene has CDR1 MNHNS and CDR2 SASEGT. The chain's CDR3 is CASSDRAGGWEQFF. The CDR3 DNA is TGTGCCAGCAGTGACAGGGCGGGGGGTTGGGAGCAGTTCTTC.

DNA for the CDR3: TGTGCCAGCAGGGGTGCAGGGGTGTTCAATCAGCCCCAGCATTTT. It is translated as CASRGAGVFNQPQHF. V usage is TRBV28 and J usage is TRBJ1-5, with D perhaps TRBD1 (6 bases). The CDR3 extends over 15 amino acids. V was pared by 6 bases and J by 3 bases, with 15 bases between. Germline CDR1 is MDHEN and CDR2 is SYDVKM.

In DNA form, the CDR3 reads TGTGCCAGTAGTGTCGGTAACACTGAAGCTTTCTTT. Residues: CASSVGNTEAFF. The rearrangement uses TRBV19 and TRBJ1-1; D ambiguous. Deletions cut 5 bases from V and 2 bases from J, with 6 bases between. CDR1 and CDR2 from the germline V gene are LNHDA and SQIVND (reference sequence). The CDR3 is made up of 12 amino acids.

The chain employs TRBV7-3 and TRBJ2-1; 11 bases agree with TRBD2. Germline CDR1 and CDR2: SGHTA and FQGTGA. The length of the CDR3 is 15 residues. Trimming removed 5 bases from V and 6 bases from J; junction bases left unmatched: 6. CDR3 region: CASSLLAGEVNEQFF. The CDR3 DNA follows: TGTGCCAGCAGCCTACTAGCGGGAGAAGTCAATGAGCAGTTCTTC.

The rearrangement uses TRBV25-1 and TRBJ2-1; 8 bases map to TRBD2. J gave up 4 bases and V 1 base, and 3 bases lay outside the gene matches. CDR3 length: 15 residues. The germline V gene has CDR1 MGHDK and CDR2 SYGVNS. As DNA, the CDR3 is TGTGCCAGCAGTGAATCTAGCGGGCTATACAATGAGCAGTTCTTC. Encoded protein: CASSESSGLYNEQFF.

This chain links TRBV6-5 with TRBJ1-6, with 10 bases lining up with TRBD1. V trimming: 8 bases; J trimming: 9 bases; junction bases outside the gene matches: 10. Per the germline V gene, CDR1 is MNHEY and CDR2 is SVGAGI. The CDR3 covers 15 residues. CDR3 region: CASGPFGQGGSPLHF. CDR3 DNA: TGTGCCAGCGGCCCCTTCGGACAGGGGGGTTCACCCCTCCACTTT.

The chain combines TRBV10-1 with TRBJ2-3, with D perhaps matching TRBD2 (5 bases). This CDR3 is built from 14 residues. V was pared by 6 bases and J by 3 bases, with 13 bases between. Germline V gene data show CDR1 as WNHNN and CDR2 as SYGVQD (reference sequence). CDR3 sequence: CASSRGIGTDTQYF. CDR3 bases: TGCGCCAGCAGCCGGGGAATAGGGACAGATACGCAGTATTTT.

This chain uses TRBV19 with TRBJ1-1; no definite D call. The germline CDR1 and CDR2 sequences are LNHDA and SQIVND (reference sequence). The CDR3 is 11 residues long. V dropped 3 bases and J dropped 7 bases, with 6 bases sitting between them. The CDR3 reads CASSIGLEAFF. In DNA, the CDR3 is TGTGCCAGTAGTATCGGACTTGAAGCTTTCTTT.

The rearrangement links TRBV5-6 to TRBJ1-5; D perhaps matches TRBD1 (5 bases). There are 15 residues in the CDR3. From germline, CDR1 is SGHDT and CDR2 YYEEEE. Trimming took 1 base from V and 2 from J, leaving 10 bases between them. The CDR3 spells CASSLLGPGNQPQHF. The CDR3 DNA sequence: TGTGCCAGCAGCTTGCTGGGGCCGGGCAATCAGCCCCAGCATTTT. The whole variable domain, filled in from reference TRBV5-6 and TRBJ1-5, reads DAGVTQSPTHLIKTRGQQVTLRCSPKSGHDTVSWYQQALGQGPQFIFQYYEEEERQRGNFPDRFSGHQFPNYSSELNVNALLLGDSALYLCASSLLGPGNQPQHFGDGTRLSIL.